This T cell receptor (beta chain) was sequenced in a study of blood T cell repertoires in COVID-19. As concerns this clone: Additional DNA sequences in this sample encode the identical CDR3.

Libraries were prepared by immunoSEQ multiplex PCR; TCRdb keeps only in-frame clonotypes and omits some of them. In the table there are 220,000 or so clones, around 86% of which are singletons. Sequenced sample: peripheral blood. The TCR was taken from a woman in her 50s with COVID-19, enrolled during active disease.

The CDR3 reads CASSFRGNYGYTF. CDR3 bases: TGTGCCAGCAGTTTTAGAGGTAACTATGGCTACACCTTC. The chain joins TRBV5-6 to TRBJ1-2; D is uncertain. V was trimmed by 5 bases and J by 1 base, leaving 9 bases between them. The CDR3 spans 13 residues. Germline V gene data show CDR1 as SGHDT and CDR2 as YYEEEE.